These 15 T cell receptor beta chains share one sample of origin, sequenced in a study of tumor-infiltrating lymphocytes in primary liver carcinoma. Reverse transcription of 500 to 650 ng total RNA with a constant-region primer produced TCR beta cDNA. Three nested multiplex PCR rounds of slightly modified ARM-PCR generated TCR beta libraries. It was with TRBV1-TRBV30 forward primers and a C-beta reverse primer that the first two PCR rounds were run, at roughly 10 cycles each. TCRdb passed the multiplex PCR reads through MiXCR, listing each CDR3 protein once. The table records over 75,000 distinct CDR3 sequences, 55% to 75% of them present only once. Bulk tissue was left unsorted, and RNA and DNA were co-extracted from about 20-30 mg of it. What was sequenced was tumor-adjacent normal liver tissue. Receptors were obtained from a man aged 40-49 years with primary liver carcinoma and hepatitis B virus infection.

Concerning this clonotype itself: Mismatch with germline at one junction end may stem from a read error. The CDR3 loop is CSVVVTSGLSYVQYF. As DNA, the CDR3 is TGCAGCGTTGTGGTGACTAGCGGGTTAAGCTACGTGCAGTACTTC. The chain is built from TRBV29-1 and TRBJ2-7; 10 nucleotides agree with TRBD2. There are 15 residues in the CDR3. Germline V gene lookup returns CDR1 SQVTM and CDR2 ANQGSEA.

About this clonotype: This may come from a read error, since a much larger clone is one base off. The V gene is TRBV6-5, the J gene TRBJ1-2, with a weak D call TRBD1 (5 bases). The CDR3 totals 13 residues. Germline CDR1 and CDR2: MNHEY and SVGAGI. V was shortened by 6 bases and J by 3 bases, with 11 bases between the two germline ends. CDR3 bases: TGTGCCAGCAGGACGGACACTTACTATGGCTACACCTTC. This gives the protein CASRTDTYYGYTF.

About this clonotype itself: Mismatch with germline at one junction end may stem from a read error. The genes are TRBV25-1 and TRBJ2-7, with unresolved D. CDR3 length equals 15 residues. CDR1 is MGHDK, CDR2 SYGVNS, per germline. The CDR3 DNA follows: TGTGCCAGCACCTCAATAGTCGACGGATCCTACGAGCTGTACTTC. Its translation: CASTSIVDGSYELYF.

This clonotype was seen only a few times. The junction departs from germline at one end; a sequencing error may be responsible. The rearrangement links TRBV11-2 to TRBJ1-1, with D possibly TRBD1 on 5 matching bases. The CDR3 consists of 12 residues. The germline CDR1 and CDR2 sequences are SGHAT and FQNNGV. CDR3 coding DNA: TGTGCCAGTAACCCAGACAGCACTGAAGCCTTCTTT. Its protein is CASNPDSTEAFF.

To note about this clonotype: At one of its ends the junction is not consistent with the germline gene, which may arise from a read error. The CDR3 is CTSSQIESTQYF. As DNA, the CDR3 is TGTACCAGCAGCCAAATTGAGAGTACGCAGTATTTC. The chain employs TRBV14 and TRBJ2-3; D remains ambiguous. The CDR3 contains 12 residues. The germline CDR1 and CDR2 sequences are SGHDN and FVKESK. Supplemented by reference TRBV14 and TRBJ2-3, the full variable domain reads EAGVTQFPSHSVIEKGQTVTLRCDPISGHDNLYWYRRVMGKEIKFLLHFVKESKQDESGMPNNRFLAERTGGTYSTLKVQPAELEDSGVYFCTSSQIESTQYFGPGTRLTVL.

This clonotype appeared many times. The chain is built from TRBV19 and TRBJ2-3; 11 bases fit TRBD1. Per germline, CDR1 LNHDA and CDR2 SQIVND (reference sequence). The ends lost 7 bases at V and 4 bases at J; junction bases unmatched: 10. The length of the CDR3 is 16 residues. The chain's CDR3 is CASTPFWTGGSDTQYF. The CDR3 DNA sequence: TGTGCCAGTACTCCCTTTTGGACAGGGGGCTCAGATACGCAGTATTTT.

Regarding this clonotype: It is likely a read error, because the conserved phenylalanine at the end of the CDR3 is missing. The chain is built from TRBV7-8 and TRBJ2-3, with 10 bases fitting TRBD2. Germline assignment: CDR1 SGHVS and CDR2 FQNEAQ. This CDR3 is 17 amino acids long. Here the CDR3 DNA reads TGTGCCAGCAGCTTGGCCCAAGCGGGAGGGCCACATGATATGCAGTATGTT. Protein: CASSLAQAGGPHDMQYV.

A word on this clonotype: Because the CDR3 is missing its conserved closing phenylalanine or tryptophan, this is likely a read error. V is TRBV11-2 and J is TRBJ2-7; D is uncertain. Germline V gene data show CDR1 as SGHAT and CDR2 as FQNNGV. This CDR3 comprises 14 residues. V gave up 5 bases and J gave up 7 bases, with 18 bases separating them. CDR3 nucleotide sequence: TGTGCCAGCAGCCCCAAGTCATCCCTGTGGGAGCAGTACTTA. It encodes CASSPKSSLWEQYL.

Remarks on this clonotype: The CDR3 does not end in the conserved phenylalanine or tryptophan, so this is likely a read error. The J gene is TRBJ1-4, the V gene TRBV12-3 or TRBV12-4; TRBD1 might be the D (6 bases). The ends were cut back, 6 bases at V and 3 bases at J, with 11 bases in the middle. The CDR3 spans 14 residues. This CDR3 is CASRRGQANEKLFY. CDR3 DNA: TGTGCCAGCAGGCGGGGGCAGGCTAATGAAAAACTGTTTTAT.

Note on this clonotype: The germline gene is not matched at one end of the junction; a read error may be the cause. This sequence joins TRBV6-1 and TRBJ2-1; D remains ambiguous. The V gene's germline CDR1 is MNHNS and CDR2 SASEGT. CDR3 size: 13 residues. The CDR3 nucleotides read TGTGTCAGCAGGTTAAATCCCGGCGATGAGCAGTTCTTC. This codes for CVSRLNPGDEQFF.

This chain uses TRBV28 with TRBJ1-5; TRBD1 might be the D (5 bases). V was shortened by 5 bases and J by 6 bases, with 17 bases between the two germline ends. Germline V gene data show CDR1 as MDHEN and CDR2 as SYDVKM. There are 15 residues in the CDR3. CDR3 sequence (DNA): TGTGCCAGCAGTCCGCCGGGGGAAGTTGGTCAGCCCCAGCATTTT. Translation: CASSPPGEVGQPQHF.

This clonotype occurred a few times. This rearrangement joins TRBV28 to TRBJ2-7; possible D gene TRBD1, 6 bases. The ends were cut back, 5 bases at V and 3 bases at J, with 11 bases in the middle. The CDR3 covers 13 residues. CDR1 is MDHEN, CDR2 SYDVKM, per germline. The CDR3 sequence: CASSPPTGYEQYF. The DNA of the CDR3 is TGTGCCAGCAGTCCCCCGACAGGCTACGAGCAGTACTTC.

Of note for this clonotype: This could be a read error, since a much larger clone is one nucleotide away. CDR3 sequence (DNA): TGCGCCAGCAGCATGGACGCATACACTGAAGCTTTCTTT. This sequence encodes CASSMDAYTEAFF. This chain uses TRBV5-1 with TRBJ1-1; D remains unclear. Germline loops: CDR1 SGHRS, CDR2 YFSETQ. Trimming removed 4 bases at V and 3 bases at J, with 10 bases between. The CDR3 runs to 13 residues. Complete variable domain (other parts from reference TRBV5-1 and TRBJ1-1): KAGVTQTPRYLIKTRGQQVTLSCSPISGHRSVSWYQQTPGQGLQFLFEYFSETQRNKGNFPGRFSGRQFSNSRSEMNVSTLELGDSALYLCASSMDAYTEAFFGQGTRLTVV.

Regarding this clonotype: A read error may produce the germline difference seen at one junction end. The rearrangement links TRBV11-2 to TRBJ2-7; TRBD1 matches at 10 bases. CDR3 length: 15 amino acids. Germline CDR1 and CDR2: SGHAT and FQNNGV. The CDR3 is CASSLPTGTGDDQYF. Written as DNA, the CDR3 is TGTGCCAGCAGCTTGCCCACGGGGACAGGGGACGATCAGTACTTC.

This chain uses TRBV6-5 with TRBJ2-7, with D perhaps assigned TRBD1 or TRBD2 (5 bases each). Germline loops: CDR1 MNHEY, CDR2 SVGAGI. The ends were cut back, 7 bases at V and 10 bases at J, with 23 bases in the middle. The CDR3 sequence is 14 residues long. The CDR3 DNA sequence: TGTGCCAGCACGCCCAACCCCCTGGGGACCGACCAGTACTTC. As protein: CASTPNPLGTDQYF.